This TCR beta chain was identified during a study of cytomegalovirus exposure and HLA in healthy donors (TCRdb year 2017). Looking at the study overall: An earlier analysis of more than 550 of the donors reported over 250 Gb of sequence data and 90 million to 120 million unique TCR beta sequences obtained from roughly 170 million T cells. An early release covering roughly 600 HLA-typed donors comprised around 300 gigabases of sequencing data and roughly 85 million unique TCR sequences. Among the roughly 430 genotyped donors, approximately 81% belonged to the genetic ancestry cluster associated with self-reported Caucasian donors. The study was designed to test whether signatures of past pathogen exposure could be identified by cataloging public T cell receptors. The study used immunosequencing to profile the T cell repertoires of 600 to 850 subjects and linked those repertoires to cytomegalovirus serostatus. Besides the first cohort of roughly 700 subjects, a separate validation cohort made up of some 110 different subjects was used. To predict cytomegalovirus infection status, the study combined high-throughput TCR immunosequencing, statistical association of individual TCRs with disease status, and machine learning. In a later analysis, previously published TCR beta repertoires from 670 or so donors were re-analyzed and high-resolution HLA genotyping was added so that TCR occurrence patterns could be studied. In the later analysis, no new phenotypic data were used to find candidate immune exposures; instead, reliance was placed on TCR beta sequences and their occurrence across donors. An earlier analysis of about 600 of the donors used high-throughput TCR beta sequencing to judge whether each TCR beta V gene segment behaved as functional or pseudogenic. Donor age, sex, ethnicity and CMV serostatus were collected together with the repertoire data. In a later genetic analysis, genome-wide SNP genotypes for about 65% of the roughly 670 donors were used, and that subset was treated as a discovery cohort. Every discovery cohort repertoire had been produced on one sequencing platform. Both class I and class II loci were covered by HLA typing, at four-digit resolution. The number of typed donors differed by locus: roughly 629-640 for A, B, C, DRB1 and DQB1; approximately 520 for DQA1; approximately 610 for DPA1; and 400 to 480 for DPB1. Roughly five DR-DQ haplotypes were handled as single units for association and clustering, since linkage in the cohort was strong. Among a few hundred genotyped donors of the cohort, an average of roughly 240,000 unique TCR beta nucleotide sequences were sequenced per donor, approximately 20% of them non-productive.

Of note for this clone: Its antigen remains undetermined. The input lacks base qualities; no much larger clone sits a single base away.

In total, approximately 610 healthy bone marrow donors made up the cohort. At the time of sampling, every cohort member was nominally healthy, though immune exposures that went unrecorded were likely present. The donor was CMV seronegative and was included in the group of a few hundred seronegative cohort members. Every donor gave a peripheral blood sample, and the peripheral blood mononuclear cells from that sample were used for TCR beta sequencing. The Qiagen DNeasy Blood Extraction Kit was used to extract genomic DNA from the blood cell samples. Study-level results and caveats: Linkage disequilibrium might explain the correlated functional status among segregating V segments, but an unknown experimental factor could not be excluded. The authors suggested that the approach could potentially be extended to other disease states and immunological phenotypes. In vitro tests confirmed that a few of the cytomegalovirus-associated TCR beta chains recognize cytomegalovirus antigens. The only immune exposure information available for the cohort was CMV serostatus. In a later analysis, the rate of TCR association differed among HLA loci, with DRB1 alleles having the most associated TCRs and HLA-C alleles having the fewest. In an earlier analysis of approximately 590 of the donors, most TCR beta V segments were observed in productive rearrangements about 90% or about 30% of the time, broadly matching IMGT annotations. Only TCR beta chains were sequenced in this cohort, and the absence of alpha or paired-chain data limited detectable features. Assigning TCR associations to individual alleles was difficult when HLA alleles, especially DR and DQ, strongly co-occurred. Most TCR sequences were seen in very few donors, while some public TCRs were found in many individuals. A later analysis found that most CMV-associated TCR beta chains appeared HLA-restricted, with HLA associations seemingly driven largely by CMV exposure. Because HLA typing was missing for some donors at each locus, association tests included only the typed subset. A further reported finding was that TCR beta sequences accurately predicted the HLA-A and HLA-B alleles for most subjects in the first cohort. A later genetic analysis associated a missense DCLRE1C variant with V-gene and J-gene trimming of TCR beta chains, and an independent cohort replicated the association. In a later analysis, HLA-associated TCR beta chains were found to be more clonally expanded and to have lower generation probabilities than equally common non-associated chains. The classifier was reported to diagnose cytomegalovirus status with high specificity and sensitivity in both the original and validation cohorts. A later analysis associated 16,951 TCR beta sequences with specific HLA alleles at a false discovery rate of 0.05. Because counts were too low, some 17 rarely observed V segments, including chromosome 9 orphons, were excluded from the earlier analysis of around 590 of the donors. A later genetic analysis reported fewer N-insertions in productive TCRs among donors in an Asian-associated ancestry cluster than the roughly 690-donor mean. A cluster of highly shared sequence variants was judged likely to be a technical artifact of the sequencing pipeline. The presence/absence analyses assumed that sequencing depth was roughly uniform across donors, and that assumption may not be true. The study listed 150 to 200 TCR beta chains as associated with cytomegalovirus. In a later analysis, several top co-occurrence clusters were reported to appear linked to parvovirus B19, influenza, CMV and Epstein-Barr virus.

Receptor amplification or capture employed the immunoSEQ multiplex PCR assay. For the multiplex PCR, a mixture combining 60 forward primers for TCR Vbeta segments and 13 reverse primers for TCR Jbeta segments was used. A multiplex PCR assay on genomic DNA amplified the CDR3 region of rearranged TCR beta genes. The Illumina HiSeq System was used to sequence the amplified TCR beta libraries as 87-base-pair reads. As for how the authors treated the data: Across the 700 or so repertoires, a later analysis counted 80 million or so unique TCR beta chains, roughly 11 million of which were shared by at least two donors. To remove PCR and sequencing errors, raw reads were error-corrected and collapsed into unique sequences using a nearest-neighbor algorithm that merged closely related sequences. V, D and J gene segments were assigned by aligning CDR3 sequences to IMGT reference sequences. For a sequence to be retained, a match of at least six nucleotides to both a V gene segment and a J gene segment was required. A rearrangement was called productive if the CDR3 had no stop codons and remained in frame with V and J, and every other rearrangement was called non-productive. Following IMGT convention, CDR3 was defined as the stretch from the second conserved V-encoded cysteine up to the conserved J-encoded phenylalanine. In an earlier analysis of 500 to 650 of the donors, sequences lacking an unambiguous match to a single V gene segment were excluded. An earlier analysis of 500 to 600 of the donors classified V segments as functional when productive rearrangements were above 56.7% and as segregating when the standard deviation between donors was above 5%. A statistical classification framework was built for diagnosing cytomegalovirus status from the catalog of TCR beta chain sequences. In a later analysis, TCR nucleotide sequences were compared against IMGT/GENE-DB human TR gene sequences so that V and J genes could be assigned. In a later analysis, CDR3 sequences and most-parsimonious VDJ recombination scenarios were assigned using the TCRdist pipeline. In a later analysis, each TCR beta chain was defined by its CDR3 amino acid sequence together with its V-gene family, and reads without a unique V-gene family were excluded. As a way to deal with suspected cross-contamination and a sequencing artifact, a later analysis dropped 640 or so nucleotide sequences that were highly shared and had low generation probability. In a later analysis, a clonal expansion index for each public chain was calculated from normalized within-repertoire ranks of inferred template counts. Generation probabilities in a later analysis came from a VDJ recombination model fitted to out-of-frame rearrangements, and those results were checked against IGoR. A later analysis scored TCR-TCR, TCR-HLA and TCR-CMV co-occurrence with hypergeometric tests, applying a repertoire-size bias correction to TCR pairs. A later analysis estimated false discovery rates by permuting HLA or CMV assignments 20 times. In a later analysis, co-occurring TCRs were grouped with DBSCAN, and TCRdist sequence similarity was added when clustering was performed within HLA-allele-positive subsets. Co-occurrence clustering excluded repertoires with fewer than 30,000 or more than 120,000 public chains, plus five with anomalous nucleotide sharing. TCRdb provides this immuneACCESS table in a form limited to in-frame rearrangements. Some clones are lacking; in checked studies, under half of them reflect an unresolved V gene, and why the rest are absent is not known. V and J calls plus clone size are reproduced from that table; the DNA served to infer D and trimming. The sample yields about 160,000 clones; about 80% were counted once. Of the sample, roughly 5% falls within the top ten clones.

Sample: PBMCs. This TCR came from a man aged 25 to 40 in good health and CMV-seronegative.

Here is the DNA: TGCGCCAGCAGCGACAGGGCAGCGGCGGGGACCGGGGAGCTGTTTTTT. This encodes CASSDRAAAGTGELFF. Recombination linked TRBV4-3 to TRBJ2-2; TRBD1 is perhaps the D gene, given 7 matching bases. A distance of 18 bases separates the germline ends of V and J, which lose 5 bases and 5 bases respectively. CDR1 is given as LGHNA and CDR2 as YSLEER, both from the germline V gene. There are 16 amino acids in the CDR3, from cysteine to phenylalanine inclusive. Left in the record is the CDR3 DNA by itself, 48 bases read in frame from the first base.